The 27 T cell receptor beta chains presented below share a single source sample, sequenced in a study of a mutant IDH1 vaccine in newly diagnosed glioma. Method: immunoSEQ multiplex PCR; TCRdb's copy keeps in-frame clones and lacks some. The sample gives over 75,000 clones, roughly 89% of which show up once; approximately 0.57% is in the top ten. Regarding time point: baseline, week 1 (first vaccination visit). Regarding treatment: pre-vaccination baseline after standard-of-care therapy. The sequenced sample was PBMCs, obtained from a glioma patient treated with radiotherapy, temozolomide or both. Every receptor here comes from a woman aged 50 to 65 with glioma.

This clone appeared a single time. The CDR3 loop is CASSLLGRQETQYF. The CDR3 bases are TGTGCCAGCAGTTTATTGGGTAGACAAGAGACCCAGTACTTC. The chain links TRBV28 to TRBJ2-5, with D unresolved. Germline lookup yields CDR1 MDHEN and CDR2 SYDVKM. The CDR3 spans 14 residues. Trimming removed 1 base from V and 2 bases from J, with 8 bases in between. Supplemented by reference TRBV28 and TRBJ2-5, the full variable domain reads DVKVTQSSRYLVKRTGEKVFLECVQDMDHENMFWYRQDPGLGLRLIYFSYDVKMKEKGDIPEGYSVSREKKERFSLILESASTNQTSMYLCASSLLGRQETQYFGPGTRLLVL.

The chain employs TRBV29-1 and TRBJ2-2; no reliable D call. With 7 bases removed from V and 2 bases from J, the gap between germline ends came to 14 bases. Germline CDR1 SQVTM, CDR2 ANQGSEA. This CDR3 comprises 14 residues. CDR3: CSGRLGRNTGELFF. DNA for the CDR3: TGCAGCGGACGACTTGGACGAAACACCGGGGAGCTGTTTTTT.

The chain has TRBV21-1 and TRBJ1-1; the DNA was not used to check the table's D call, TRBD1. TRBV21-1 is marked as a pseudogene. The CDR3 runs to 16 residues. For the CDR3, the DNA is TGTGCCAGCAGCAAAGAGAGGGCGACAGGGCGCGCTGAAGCTTTCTTT. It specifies CASSKERATGRAEAFF.

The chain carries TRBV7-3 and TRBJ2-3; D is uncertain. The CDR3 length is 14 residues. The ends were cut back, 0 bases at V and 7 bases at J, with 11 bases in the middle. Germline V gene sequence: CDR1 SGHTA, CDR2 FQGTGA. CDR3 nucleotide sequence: TGTGCCAGCAGCTTAACGGGCTCCTCCCATACGCAGTATTTT. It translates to CASSLTGSSHTQYF. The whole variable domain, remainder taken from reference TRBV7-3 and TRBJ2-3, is GAGVSQTPSNKVTEKGKYVELRCDPISGHTALYWYRQSLGQGPEFLIYFQGTGAADDSGLPNDRFFAVRPEGSVSTLKIQRTERGDSAVYLCASSLTGSSHTQYFGPGTRLTVL.

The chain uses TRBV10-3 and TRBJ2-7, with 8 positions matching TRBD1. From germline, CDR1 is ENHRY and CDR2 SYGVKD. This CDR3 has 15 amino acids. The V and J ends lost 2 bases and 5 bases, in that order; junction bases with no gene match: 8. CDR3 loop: CAISEERQGPNEQYF. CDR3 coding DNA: TGTGCCATCAGTGAGGAGAGACAGGGGCCTAACGAGCAGTACTTC.

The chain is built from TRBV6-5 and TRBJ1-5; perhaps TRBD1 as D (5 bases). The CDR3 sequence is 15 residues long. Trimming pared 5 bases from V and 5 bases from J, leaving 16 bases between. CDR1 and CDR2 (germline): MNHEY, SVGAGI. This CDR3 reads CASSRGAGLDQPQHF. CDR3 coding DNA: TGTGCCAGCAGTCGAGGGGCGGGTTTGGATCAGCCCCAGCATTTT.

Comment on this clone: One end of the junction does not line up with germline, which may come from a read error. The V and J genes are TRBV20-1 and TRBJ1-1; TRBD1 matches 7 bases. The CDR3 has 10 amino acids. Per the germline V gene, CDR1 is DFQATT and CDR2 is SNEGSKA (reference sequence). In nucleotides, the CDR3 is TGCAGTGCTAGCGACAGGGTCAACCGATTT. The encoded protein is CSASDRVNRF.

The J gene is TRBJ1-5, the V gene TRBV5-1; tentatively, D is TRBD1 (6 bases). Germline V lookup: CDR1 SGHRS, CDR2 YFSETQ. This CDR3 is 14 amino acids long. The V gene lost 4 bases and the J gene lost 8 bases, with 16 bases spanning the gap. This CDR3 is CASSLNPGGKPQHF. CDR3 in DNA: TGCGCCAGCAGCCTTAACCCCGGGGGCAAGCCCCAGCATTTT.

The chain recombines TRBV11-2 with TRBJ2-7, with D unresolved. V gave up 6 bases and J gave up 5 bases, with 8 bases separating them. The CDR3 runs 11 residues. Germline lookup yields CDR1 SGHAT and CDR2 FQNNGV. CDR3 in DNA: TGTGCCAGCAGGTCCTCGGACGAGCAGTACTTC. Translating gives CASRSSDEQYF.

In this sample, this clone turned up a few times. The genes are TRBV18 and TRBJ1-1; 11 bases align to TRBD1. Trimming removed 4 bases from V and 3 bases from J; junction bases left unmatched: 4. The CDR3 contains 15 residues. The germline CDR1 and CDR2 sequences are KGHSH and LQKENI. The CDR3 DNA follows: TGTGCCAGCTCACGTGGACAGGGGGCGTACACTGAAGCTTTCTTT. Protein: CASSRGQGAYTEAFF.

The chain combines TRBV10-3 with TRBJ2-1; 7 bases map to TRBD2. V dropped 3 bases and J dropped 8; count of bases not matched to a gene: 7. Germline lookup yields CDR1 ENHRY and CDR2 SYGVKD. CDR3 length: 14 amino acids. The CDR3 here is CAISDWQAGDEQFF. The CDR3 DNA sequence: TGTGCCATCAGTGATTGGCAGGCGGGGGATGAGCAGTTCTTC.

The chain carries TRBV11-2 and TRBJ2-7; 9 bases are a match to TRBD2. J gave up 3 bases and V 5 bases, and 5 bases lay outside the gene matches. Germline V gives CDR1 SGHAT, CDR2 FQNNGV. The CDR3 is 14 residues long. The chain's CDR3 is CASSPTSGGYEQYF. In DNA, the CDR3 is TGTGCCAGCAGCCCGACTAGCGGAGGCTACGAGCAGTACTTC.

The CDR3 is CASSLVAGNTGELFF. Written as DNA, the CDR3 is TGTGCCAGCAGCTTAGTGGCAGGGAACACCGGGGAGCTGTTTTTT. The V call is TRBV7-2, the J call TRBJ2-2; D unresolved. There are 15 residues in the CDR3. Trimming took 1 base from V and 1 from J, leaving 7 bases between them. Germline V gives CDR1 SGHTA, CDR2 FQGNSA. Using reference TRBV7-2 and TRBJ2-2 for the parts outside the CDR3, the full variable domain is GAGVSQSPSNKVTEKGKDVELRCDPISGHTALYWYRQSLGQGLEFLIYFQGNSAPDKSGLPSDRFSAERTGGSVSTLTIQRTQQEDSAVYLCASSLVAGNTGELFFGEGSRLTVL.

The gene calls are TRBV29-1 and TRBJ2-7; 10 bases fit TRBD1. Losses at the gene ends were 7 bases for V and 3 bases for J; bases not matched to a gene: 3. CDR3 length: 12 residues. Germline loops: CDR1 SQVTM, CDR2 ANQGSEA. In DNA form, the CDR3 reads TGCAGCGCTCGGACAGGGGGCTACGAGCAGTACTTC. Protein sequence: CSARTGGYEQYF.

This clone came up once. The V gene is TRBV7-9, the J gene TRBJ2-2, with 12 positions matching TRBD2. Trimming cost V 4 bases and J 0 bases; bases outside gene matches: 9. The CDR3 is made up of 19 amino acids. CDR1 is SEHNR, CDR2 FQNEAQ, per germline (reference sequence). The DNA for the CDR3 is TGTGCCAGCAGCTCAAGACTAGCGGGAGCCCTACCGAACACCGGGGAGCTGTTTTTT. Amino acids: CASSSRLAGALPNTGELFF.

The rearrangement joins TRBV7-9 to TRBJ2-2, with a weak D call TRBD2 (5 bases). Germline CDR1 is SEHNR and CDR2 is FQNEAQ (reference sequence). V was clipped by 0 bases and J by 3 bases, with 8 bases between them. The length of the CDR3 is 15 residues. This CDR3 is CASSLAGVYTGELFF. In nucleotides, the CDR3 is TGTGCCAGCAGCTTAGCGGGAGTCTACACCGGGGAGCTGTTTTTT.

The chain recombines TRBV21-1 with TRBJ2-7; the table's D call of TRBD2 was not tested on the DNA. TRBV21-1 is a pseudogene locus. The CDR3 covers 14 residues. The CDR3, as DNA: TGTGCCACCGTTGATGCCACGCTACCGTACGAGCAGTACTTC. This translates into CATVDATLPYEQYF.

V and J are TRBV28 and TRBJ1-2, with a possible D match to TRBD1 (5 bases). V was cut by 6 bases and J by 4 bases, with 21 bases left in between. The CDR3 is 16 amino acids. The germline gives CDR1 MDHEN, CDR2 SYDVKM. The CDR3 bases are TGTGCCAGCAGGACCTCCCGCCAGGGAAGGTCCTATGGCTACACCTTC. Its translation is CASRTSRQGRSYGYTF.

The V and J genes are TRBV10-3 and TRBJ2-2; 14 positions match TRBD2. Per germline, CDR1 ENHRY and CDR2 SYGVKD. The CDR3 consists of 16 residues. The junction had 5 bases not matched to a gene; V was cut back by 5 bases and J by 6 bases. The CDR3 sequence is CAISKQTSGRAGELFF. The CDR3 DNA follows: TGTGCCATCAGTAAACAGACTAGCGGGAGGGCCGGGGAGCTGTTTTTT.

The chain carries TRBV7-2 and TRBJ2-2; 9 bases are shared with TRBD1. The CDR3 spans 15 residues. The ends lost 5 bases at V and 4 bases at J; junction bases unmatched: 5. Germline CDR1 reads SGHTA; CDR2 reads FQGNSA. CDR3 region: CASSVQGASTGELFF. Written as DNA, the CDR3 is TGTGCCAGCAGCGTACAGGGGGCGAGCACCGGGGAGCTGTTTTTT.

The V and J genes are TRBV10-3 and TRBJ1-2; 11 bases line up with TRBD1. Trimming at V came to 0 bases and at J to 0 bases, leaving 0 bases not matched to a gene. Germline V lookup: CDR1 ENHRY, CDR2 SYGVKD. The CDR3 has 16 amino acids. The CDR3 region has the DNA TGTGCCATCAGTGAGTCGGGACAGGGGGCTAACTATGGCTACACCTTC. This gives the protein CAISESGQGANYGYTF.

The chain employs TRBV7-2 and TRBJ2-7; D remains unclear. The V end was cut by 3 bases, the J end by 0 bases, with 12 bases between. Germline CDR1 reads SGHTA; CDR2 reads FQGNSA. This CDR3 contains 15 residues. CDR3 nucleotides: TGTGCCAGCAGCTTCTCGGGTAGCACCTCCTACGAGCAGTACTTC. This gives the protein CASSFSGSTSYEQYF.

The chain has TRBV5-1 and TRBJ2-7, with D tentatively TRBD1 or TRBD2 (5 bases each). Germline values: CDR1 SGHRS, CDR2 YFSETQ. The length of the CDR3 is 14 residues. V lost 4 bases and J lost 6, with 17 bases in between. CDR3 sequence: CASSPGAPGGEQYF. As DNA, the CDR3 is TGCGCCAGCAGCCCCGGGGCCCCCGGTGGCGAGCAGTACTTC.

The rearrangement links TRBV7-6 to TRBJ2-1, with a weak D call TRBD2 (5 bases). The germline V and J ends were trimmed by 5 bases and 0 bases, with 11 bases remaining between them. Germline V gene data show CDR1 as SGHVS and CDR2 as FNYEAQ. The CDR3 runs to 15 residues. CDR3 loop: CASSGGLSSYNEQFF. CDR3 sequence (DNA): TGTGCCAGCAGCGGCGGGCTTAGCTCCTACAATGAGCAGTTCTTC.

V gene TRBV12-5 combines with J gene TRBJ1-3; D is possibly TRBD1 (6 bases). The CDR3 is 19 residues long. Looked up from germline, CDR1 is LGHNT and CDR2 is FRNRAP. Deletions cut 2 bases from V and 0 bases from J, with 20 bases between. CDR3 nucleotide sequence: TGTGCTAGTGGTTTGCCCCCTGGTCTGACAGGTAGCTCTGGAAACACCATATATTTT. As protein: CASGLPPGLTGSSGNTIYF. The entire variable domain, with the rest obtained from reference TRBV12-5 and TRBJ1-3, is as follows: DARVTQTPRHKVTEMGQEVTMRCQPILGHNTVFWYRQTMMQGLELLAYFRNRAPLDDSGMPKDRFSAEMPDATLATLKIQPSEPRDSAVYFCASGLPPGLTGSSGNTIYFGEGSWLTVV.

The CDR3 here is CASSLLAGNTGELFF. In DNA, the CDR3 is TGTGCCAGCAGCCTGCTCGCGGGGAACACCGGGGAGCTGTTTTTT. The V and J genes are TRBV5-4 and TRBJ2-2, with a possible D match to TRBD2 (5 bases). Germline CDR1 is SGHNT and CDR2 is YYREEE (reference sequence). V dropped 4 bases and J dropped 1 base, with 11 bases sitting between them. This CDR3 region has 15 residues.

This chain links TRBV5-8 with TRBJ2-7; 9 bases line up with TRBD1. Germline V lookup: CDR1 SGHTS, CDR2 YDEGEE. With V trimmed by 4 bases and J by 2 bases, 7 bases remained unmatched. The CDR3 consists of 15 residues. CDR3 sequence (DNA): TGTGCCAGCAGCCCACTGACAGGGGGACCCTACGAGCAGTACTTC. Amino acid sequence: CASSPLTGGPYEQYF.